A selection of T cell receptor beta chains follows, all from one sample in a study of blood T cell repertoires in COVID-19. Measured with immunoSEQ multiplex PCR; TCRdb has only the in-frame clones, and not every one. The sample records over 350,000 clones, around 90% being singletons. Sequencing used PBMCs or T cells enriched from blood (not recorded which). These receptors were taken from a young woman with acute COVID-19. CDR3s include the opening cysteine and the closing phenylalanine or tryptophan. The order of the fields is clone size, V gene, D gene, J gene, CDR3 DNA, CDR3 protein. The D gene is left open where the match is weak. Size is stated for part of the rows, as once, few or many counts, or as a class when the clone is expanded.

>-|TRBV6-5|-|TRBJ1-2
TGTGCCAGCAGTTACTCGGAAAGAGGAGGAGGCTACACCTTC
CASSYSERGGGYTF
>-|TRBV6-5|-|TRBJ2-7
TGTGCCAGCAGTTACAGGTCCGGGGGGCGGGAGCAGTACTTC
CASSYRSGGREQYF
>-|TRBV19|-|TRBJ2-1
TGTGCCAGTAGTGCCCGGGACTACAATGAGCAGTTCTTC
CASSARDYNEQFF
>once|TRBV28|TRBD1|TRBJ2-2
TGTGCCAGCAGTACCGGGACAGGTCCCCCCGGGGAGCTGTTTTTT
CASSTGTGPPGELFF
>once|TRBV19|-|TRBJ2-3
TGTGCCAGTAGTAGGACTCAACTATCAGATACGCAGTATTTT
CASSRTQLSDTQYF
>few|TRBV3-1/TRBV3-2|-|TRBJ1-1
TGTGCCAGCAGCCAAGGGGGGGGGAACACTGAAGCTTTCTTT
CASSQGGGNTEAFF
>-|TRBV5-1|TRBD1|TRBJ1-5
TGCGCCAGCAGCCCGGGACAGAGCAATCAGCCCCAGCATTTT
CASSPGQSNQPQHF
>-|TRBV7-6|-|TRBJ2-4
TGTGCCAGCAGCCCGATTCAGGGAAACATTCAGTACTTC
CASSPIQGNIQYF
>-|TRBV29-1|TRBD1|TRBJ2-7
TGCAGCGTTTCTGACAGGGCTTACGAGCAGTACTTC
CSVSDRAYEQYF
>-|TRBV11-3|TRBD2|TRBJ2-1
TGTGCCAGCAGCTTAGGGACTAGCGGTTGGGATGAGCAGTTCTTC
CASSLGTSGWDEQFF